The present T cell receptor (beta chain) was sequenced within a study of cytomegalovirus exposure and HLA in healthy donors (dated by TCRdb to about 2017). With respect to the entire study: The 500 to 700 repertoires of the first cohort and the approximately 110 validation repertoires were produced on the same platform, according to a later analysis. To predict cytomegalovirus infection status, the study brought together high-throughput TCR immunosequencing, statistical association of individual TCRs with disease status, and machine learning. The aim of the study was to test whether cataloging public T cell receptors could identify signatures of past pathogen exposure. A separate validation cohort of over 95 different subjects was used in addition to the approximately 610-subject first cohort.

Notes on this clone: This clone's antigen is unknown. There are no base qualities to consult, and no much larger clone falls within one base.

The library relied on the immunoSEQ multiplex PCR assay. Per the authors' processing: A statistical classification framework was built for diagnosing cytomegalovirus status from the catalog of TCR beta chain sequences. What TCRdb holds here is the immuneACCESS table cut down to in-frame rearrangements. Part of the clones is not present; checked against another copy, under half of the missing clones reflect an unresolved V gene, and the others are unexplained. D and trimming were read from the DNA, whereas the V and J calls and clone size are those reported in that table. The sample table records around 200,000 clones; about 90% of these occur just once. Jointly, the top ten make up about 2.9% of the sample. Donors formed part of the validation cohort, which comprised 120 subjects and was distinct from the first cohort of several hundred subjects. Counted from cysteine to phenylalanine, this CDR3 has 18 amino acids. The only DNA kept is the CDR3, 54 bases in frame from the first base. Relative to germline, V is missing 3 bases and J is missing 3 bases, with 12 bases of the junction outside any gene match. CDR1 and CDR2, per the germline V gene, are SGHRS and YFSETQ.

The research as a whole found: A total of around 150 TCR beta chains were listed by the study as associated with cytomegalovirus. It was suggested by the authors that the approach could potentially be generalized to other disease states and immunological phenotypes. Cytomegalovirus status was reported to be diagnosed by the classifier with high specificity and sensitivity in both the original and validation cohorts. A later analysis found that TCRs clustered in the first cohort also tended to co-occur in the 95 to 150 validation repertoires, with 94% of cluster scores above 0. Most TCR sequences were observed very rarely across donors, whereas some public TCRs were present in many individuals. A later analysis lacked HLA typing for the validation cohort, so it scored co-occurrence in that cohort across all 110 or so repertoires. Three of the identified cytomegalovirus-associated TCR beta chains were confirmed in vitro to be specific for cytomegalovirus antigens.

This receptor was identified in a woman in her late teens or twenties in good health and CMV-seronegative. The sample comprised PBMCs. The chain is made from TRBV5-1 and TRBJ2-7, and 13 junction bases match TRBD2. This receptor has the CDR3 CASSSMGTSGVGYYEQYF. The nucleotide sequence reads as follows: TGCGCCAGCAGCTCGATGGGGACTAGCGGGGTGGGGTACTACGAGCAGTACTTC.